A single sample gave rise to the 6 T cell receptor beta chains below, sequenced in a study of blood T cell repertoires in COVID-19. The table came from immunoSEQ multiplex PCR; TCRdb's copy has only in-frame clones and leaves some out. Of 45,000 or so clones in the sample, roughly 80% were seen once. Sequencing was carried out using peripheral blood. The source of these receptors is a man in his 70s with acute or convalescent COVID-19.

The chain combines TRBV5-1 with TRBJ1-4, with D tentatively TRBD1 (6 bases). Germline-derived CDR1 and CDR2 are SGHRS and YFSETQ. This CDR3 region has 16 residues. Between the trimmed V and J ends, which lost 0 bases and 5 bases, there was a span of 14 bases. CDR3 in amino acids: CASSLDRGNMNEKLFF. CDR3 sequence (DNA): TGCGCCAGCAGCTTGGATAGGGGGAACATGAATGAAAAACTGTTTTTT.

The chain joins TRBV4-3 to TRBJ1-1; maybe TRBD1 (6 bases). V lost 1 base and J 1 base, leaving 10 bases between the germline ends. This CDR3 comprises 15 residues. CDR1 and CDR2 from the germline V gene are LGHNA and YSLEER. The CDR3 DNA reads TGCGCCAGCAGCCAAGCCGTACAGGGGAACACTGAAGCTTTCTTT. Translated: CASSQAVQGNTEAFF.

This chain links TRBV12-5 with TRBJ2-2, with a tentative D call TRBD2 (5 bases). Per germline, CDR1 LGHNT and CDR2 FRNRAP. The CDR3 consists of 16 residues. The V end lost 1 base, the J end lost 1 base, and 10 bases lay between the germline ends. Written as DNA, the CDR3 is TGTGCTAGTGGTTTGGCTATCGGGGAGAACACCGGGGAGCTGTTTTTT. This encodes CASGLAIGENTGELFF.

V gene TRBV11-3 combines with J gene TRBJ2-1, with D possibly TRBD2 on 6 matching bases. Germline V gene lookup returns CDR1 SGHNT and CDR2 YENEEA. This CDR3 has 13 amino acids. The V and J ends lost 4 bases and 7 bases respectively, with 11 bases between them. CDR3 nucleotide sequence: TGTGCCAGCAGCTCGGGTAGCGGTAATGAGCAGTTCTTC. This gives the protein CASSSGSGNEQFF.

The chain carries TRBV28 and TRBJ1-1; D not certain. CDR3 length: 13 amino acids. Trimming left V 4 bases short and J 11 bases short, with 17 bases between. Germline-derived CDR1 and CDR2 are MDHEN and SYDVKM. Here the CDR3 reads CASSSPTPRRAFF. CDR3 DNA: TGTGCCAGCAGTTCCCCGACCCCGAGGAGGGCTTTCTTT. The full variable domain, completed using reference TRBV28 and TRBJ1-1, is DVKVTQSSRYLVKRTGEKVFLECVQDMDHENMFWYRQDPGLGLRLIYFSYDVKMKEKGDIPEGYSVSREKKERFSLILESASTNQTSMYLCASSSPTPRRAFFGQGTRLTVV.

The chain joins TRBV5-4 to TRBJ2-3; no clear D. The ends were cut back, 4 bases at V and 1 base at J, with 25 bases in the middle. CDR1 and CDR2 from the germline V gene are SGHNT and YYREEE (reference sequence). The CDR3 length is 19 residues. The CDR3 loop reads CASSICPRSPLSGTDTQYF. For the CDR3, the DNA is TGTGCCAGCAGCATTTGTCCGAGGAGCCCGCTATCTGGCACAGATACGCAGTATTTT.